This T cell receptor (beta chain) emerged from a study of long-term antiretroviral therapy in people with HIV. The assay used was immunoSEQ (version v3.0), run at survey level. The method was immunoSEQ multiplex PCR; TCRdb's version includes in-frame clones alone and lacks a portion of them. The sample has approximately 17,000 clones, about four fifths seen once; the top ten hold roughly a sixth. Germline V gene lookup returns CDR1 MNHEY and CDR2 SMNVEV (reference sequence). This CDR3 has 13 residues. V lost 3 bases and J lost 1, with 6 bases in between. The sample consisted of unsorted PBMCs, taken 0.6 years after starting antiretroviral therapy. The chain uses TRBV27 and TRBJ1-1; D not certain. The sequence was obtained from a woman younger than 30 with HIV. CDR3 DNA: TGTGCCAGCAGTTTGATGACGAACACTGAAGCTTTCTTT. This encodes CASSLMTNTEAFF.